The 30 T cell receptor beta chains below come from one sample, sequenced in a study of T cell repertoires in cytomegalovirus infection. TCRdb ran MiXCR on the reads and lists one entry per CDR3 protein. The sample has fewer than 550,000 distinct CDR3 sequences, over 9% seen once. The sequenced sample consisted of PBMCs. These receptors were collected from a human donor in good health (CMV status not recorded). Some clones in this sample may be carry-over from other donors' samples.

There are many counts of this clonotype. The DNA for the CDR3 is TGTGCCAGCAGAGTAGGGACAGGGATCTCCTACGAGCAGTACTTC. Translation gives CASRVGTGISYEQYF. This sequence joins TRBV6-1 and TRBJ2-7; TRBD1 agrees at 9 bases. The CDR3 runs to 15 residues. The V segment lost 6 bases and the J segment 0 bases; nucleotides outside the gene matches: 6. The V gene's germline CDR1 is MNHNS and CDR2 SASEGT.

This clonotype was detected many times. The V gene is TRBV7-2, the J gene TRBJ2-3; 7 positions agree with TRBD2. V shed 1 base and J 6 bases; nucleotides not matched to a gene: 10. The CDR3 covers 16 residues. Germline loops: CDR1 SGHTA, CDR2 FQGNSA. DNA of the CDR3: TGTGCCAGCAGCTTAGAGGGTCTAGCGGTCCTGGATACGCAGTATTTT. Translating gives CASSLEGLAVLDTQYF.

This clonotype has ten or more counts. The chain has TRBV3-1 and TRBJ2-7; D gene unclear. From germline, CDR1 is LGHDT and CDR2 YNNKEL (reference sequence). The CDR3 is 16 residues long. The V end lost 1 base, the J end lost 1 base, and 14 bases lay between the germline ends. Here the CDR3 DNA reads TGTGCCAGCAGCCAAGGAGATGCAGGCTGGTCCTACGAGCAGTACTTC. Its translation: CASSQGDAGWSYEQYF.

This clonotype was seen a few times. This chain uses TRBV19 with TRBJ1-5; D may be TRBD1 (6 bases). The CDR3 is made up of 15 amino acids. Germline lookup yields CDR1 LNHDA and CDR2 SQIVND (reference sequence). V lost 9 bases to trimming and J lost 0 bases, with 15 bases between them. CDR3 in amino acids: CASATQGYSNQPQHF. In nucleotides, the CDR3 is TGTGCCAGCGCCACCCAGGGGTATAGCAATCAGCCCCAGCATTTT.

The sample holds a few counts of this clonotype. V and J are TRBV13 and TRBJ2-1; TRBD1 matches 10 bases. Germline-derived CDR1 and CDR2 are PRHDT and FYEKMQ (reference sequence). The CDR3 runs to 14 residues. Trimming removed 4 bases from V and 7 bases from J; junction bases left unmatched: 4. The CDR3 nucleotides read TGTGCCAGCAGCTCGACAGGGGGCAGGAATGAGCAGTTCTTC. As protein: CASSSTGGRNEQFF.

This clonotype came up many times. This chain links TRBV7-6 with TRBJ1-4; TRBD1 aligns across 9 bases. The CDR3 extends over 16 amino acids. V shed 5 bases, J shed 4 bases, and the junction held 8 bases outside the gene matches. Germline V CDR1 and CDR2: SGHVS, FNYEAQ. The chain's CDR3 is CASSPLGTGINEKLFF. The CDR3 DNA is TGTGCCAGCAGCCCCCTAGGGACAGGGATTAATGAAAAACTGTTTTTT.

This clonotype turned up a few times. The rearrangement links TRBV28 to TRBJ2-3, with 7 bases matching TRBD2. CDR1 and CDR2 from the germline V gene are MDHEN and SYDVKM. Trimming cost V 7 bases and J 5 bases; bases outside gene matches: 6. The CDR3 totals 13 residues. The CDR3 spells CASTLREGDTQYF. The CDR3 nucleotides read TGTGCCAGCACTCTCAGGGAGGGAGATACGCAGTATTTT.

At least ten counts were recorded for this clonotype. The chain uses TRBV7-2 and TRBJ1-1, with D uncertain. The CDR3 extends over 13 amino acids. Germline CDR1 SGHTA, CDR2 FQGNSA. V lost 6 bases and J lost 0, with 8 bases in between. CDR3 bases: TGTGCCAGCAGGATCCAAGTGAACACTGAAGCTTTCTTT. Translation gives CASRIQVNTEAFF.

Many counts were recorded for this clonotype. The chain recombines TRBV27 with TRBJ2-5, with 10 bases matching TRBD2. With 1 base clipped from V and 5 bases from J, the junction kept 7 bases outside the gene matches. The CDR3 extends over 16 amino acids. The germline CDR1 and CDR2 sequences are MNHEY and SMNVEV (reference sequence). The CDR3 reads CASSLFQAGGRETQYF. In nucleotides, the CDR3 is TGTGCCAGCAGTTTATTTCAAGCGGGAGGGCGTGAGACCCAGTACTTC.

The rearrangement uses TRBV19 and TRBJ1-2, with D perhaps TRBD1 (5 bases). V shed 7 bases and J shed 9 bases, with 21 bases lying between them. Germline V lookup: CDR1 LNHDA, CDR2 SQIVND (reference sequence). The CDR3 extends over 14 amino acids. CDR3 amino acids: CASIPGTFMSSYTF. The CDR3 DNA reads as TGTGCCAGTATCCCCGGGACGTTCATGAGTAGCTACACCTTC. The full variable domain, rest sourced from reference TRBV19 and TRBJ1-2, is DGGITQSPKYLFRKEGQNVTLSCEQNLNHDAMYWYRQDPGQGLRLIYYSQIVNDFQKGDIAEGYSVSREKKESFPLTVTSAQKNPTAFYLCASIPGTFMSSYTFGSGTRLTVV.

This clonotype has at least ten counts. V usage is TRBV7-3 and J usage is TRBJ2-1; 9 bases match TRBD1. Germline lookup yields CDR1 SGHTA and CDR2 FQGTGA. V trimming: 1 base; J trimming: 8 bases; junction bases outside the gene matches: 12. The CDR3 has 17 residues. The CDR3 sequence: CASSLIPQGQGIDEQFF. CDR3 in DNA: TGTGCCAGCAGCTTAATTCCCCAGGGACAGGGAATCGATGAGCAGTTCTTC.

This clonotype occurred many times. The chain has TRBV5-1 and TRBJ2-4; 10 bases align to TRBD1. The germline CDR1 and CDR2 sequences are SGHRS and YFSETQ. V shed 7 bases, J shed 1 base, and the junction held 5 bases outside the gene matches. There are 15 residues in the CDR3. The CDR3 DNA is TGCGCCAGCGCGGGACAGGGGAAGGCCAAAAACATTCAGTACTTC. Its translation: CASAGQGKAKNIQYF.

In its sample, this clonotype was seen many times. The chain combines TRBV27 with TRBJ1-2; TRBD1 aligns across 8 bases. This CDR3 has 13 residues. Per the germline V gene, CDR1 is MNHEY and CDR2 is SMNVEV (reference sequence). The junction had 6 bases not matched to a gene; V was cut back by 4 bases and J by 8 bases. Here the CDR3 DNA reads TGTGCCAGCAGTTCCGCGACAGGGGTAGGCTACACCTTC. This sequence encodes CASSSATGVGYTF.

This clonotype was seen repeatedly, ten times or more. A much larger clone differs by one base, so this may be a read error. This rearrangement joins TRBV7-8 to TRBJ2-7; no clear D gene. CDR1 SGHVS and CDR2 FQNEAQ come from the germline V gene. The V end lost 1 base, the J end lost 2 bases, and 6 bases lay between the germline ends. The CDR3 length is 13 residues. This CDR3 reads CASSLEAPYEQYF. The DNA of the CDR3 is TGTGCCAGCAGCTTAGAGGCCCCCTACGAGCAGTACTTC. Complete variable domain (other parts from reference TRBV7-8 and TRBJ2-7): GAGVSQSPRYKVAKRGQDVALRCDPISGHVSLFWYQQALGQGPEFLTYFQNEAQLDKSGLPSDRFFAERPEGSVSTLKIQRTQQEDSAVYLCASSLEAPYEQYFGPGTRLTVT.

To note about this clonotype: A much larger clone lies one base from this, so it may be a read error. V gene TRBV5-1 combines with J gene TRBJ2-3, with D perhaps matching TRBD1 or TRBD2 (5 bases each). CDR3 size: 15 residues. Germline V CDR1 and CDR2: SGHRS, YFSETQ. V lost 3 bases and J 5 bases, leaving 16 bases between the germline ends. CDR3 bases: TGCGCCAGCAGCTGGGACCCGAACGGCGGAGATACGCAGTATTTT. Translating it yields CASSWDPNGGDTQYF. Combining the CDR3 with reference TRBV5-1 and TRBJ2-3 gives the whole variable domain KAGVTQTPRYLIKTRGQQVTLSCSPISGHRSVSWYQQTPGQGLQFLFEYFSETQRNKGNFPGRFSGRQFSNSRSEMNVSTLELGDSALYLCASSWDPNGGDTQYFGPGTRLTVL.

V gene TRBV29-1 combines with J gene TRBJ2-2; the match to TRBD1 covers 8 bases. The CDR3 is made up of 15 amino acids. Trimming removed 4 bases from V and 6 bases from J; junction bases left unmatched: 10. CDR1 and CDR2 from the germline V gene are SQVTM and ANQGSEA. CDR3 DNA: TGCAGCGTTGGACCCCCGGACAGGGACGCCGGGGAGCTGTTTTTT. Protein: CSVGPPDRDAGELFF.

This clonotype was observed many times. The CDR3, as DNA: TGTGCCAGCAGTTACTACACGCAGGGAACCACCAACTACGAGCAGTACTTC. Translating gives CASSYYTQGTTNYEQYF. The genes are TRBV6-2 or TRBV6-3 and TRBJ2-7; tentative D call: TRBD1 (5 bases). The V gene lost 1 base and the J gene lost 3 bases, with 19 bases spanning the gap. This CDR3 region has 17 residues. Germline CDR1 MNHEY, CDR2 SVGEGT.

This clonotype was recorded a few times. The chain combines TRBV20-1 with TRBJ1-4, with D possibly matching TRBD1 (6 bases). Trimming left V 4 bases short and J 3 bases short, with 18 bases between. The CDR3 loop spans 16 amino acids. Germline V gene data show CDR1 as DFQATT and CDR2 as SNEGSKA (reference sequence). CDR3 in amino acids: CSATATGSGANEKLFF. The CDR3 DNA sequence: TGCAGTGCTACCGCTACAGGGTCGGGCGCTAATGAAAAACTGTTTTTT.

In its sample, this clonotype was seen many times. J is TRBJ1-2 and V is TRBV10-3, with D maybe TRBD1 (6 bases). Trimming shortened V by 6 bases and J by 8 bases, and 16 bases separated the two germline ends. CDR3 length: 13 amino acids. Germline CDR1 ENHRY, CDR2 SYGVKD. The CDR3 spells CAIREEGGAGYTF. CDR3 nucleotide sequence: TGTGCCATCAGGGAAGAAGGGGGGGCAGGCTACACCTTC.

This clonotype was seen many times. The chain employs TRBV4-1 and TRBJ2-2; 8 bases are a match to TRBD2. This CDR3 region has 21 residues. V gave up 2 bases and J gave up 2 bases; unmatched junction bases: 19. The V gene's germline CDR1 is MGHRA and CDR2 YSYEKL. The CDR3 DNA sequence: TGCGCCAGCAGCCAACGGGGGGTGAGCCAGCGGGAGACCCGTAACACCGGGGAGCTGTTTTTT. This translates into CASSQRGVSQRETRNTGELFF.

The CDR3 DNA sequence: TGTGCCAGCAGCCAACCCGGGTTCGGTGGCTACACCTTC. Protein sequence: CASSQPGFGGYTF. This chain connects TRBV3-1 to TRBJ1-2; D ambiguous. The length of the CDR3 is 13 residues. Trimming took 2 bases from V and 7 from J, leaving 11 bases between them. The germline V gene has CDR1 LGHDT and CDR2 YNNKEL (reference sequence).

This clonotype was picked up a small number of times. This chain uses TRBV5-1 with TRBJ2-5, with 10 bases identical to TRBD2. The J segment lost 4 bases and the V segment lost 5 bases, leaving 17 bases of the junction unmatched. The CDR3 has 18 amino acids. The germline V gene has CDR1 SGHRS and CDR2 YFSETQ. In DNA form, the CDR3 reads TGCGCCAGCAGGCCCGTGTCGAGCGGGGGGGCTCTAGGAGAGACCCAGTACTTC. Its protein is CASRPVSSGGALGETQYF.

As regards this clonotype: It may be a read error: a sequence one base away is much more abundant. This chain links TRBV19 with TRBJ2-2; maybe TRBD1 (7 bases). Germline loops: CDR1 LNHDA, CDR2 SQIVND (reference sequence). This CDR3 has 14 residues. CDR3 amino acids: CASSRRQGPGGLFF. CDR3 DNA: TGTGCCAGTAGTCGACGACAGGGACCCGGGGGGCTGTTTTTT.

This clonotype was seen many times. This sequence joins TRBV11-2 and TRBJ2-7; 10 bases line up with TRBD1. The ends lost 4 bases at V and 5 bases at J; junction bases unmatched: 5. CDR3 length: 14 residues. CDR1 and CDR2 from the germline V gene are SGHAT and FQNNGV. CDR3: CASSSRTGGNEQYF. The CDR3 DNA sequence: TGTGCCAGCAGCTCCCGGACAGGGGGGAACGAGCAGTACTTC.

This clonotype has ten or more counts. CDR3 nucleotides: TGTGCCAGCAGCACGGCCAGCGTTGAAGCTTTCTTT. Translated, it gives CASSTASVEAFF. The rearrangement uses TRBV12-3 or TRBV12-4 and TRBJ1-1; D call uncertain. The CDR3 totals 12 residues. V lost 6 bases, J lost 7 bases, and 12 bases lay in between.

This clonotype was counted ten times or more. The chain couples TRBV29-1 to TRBJ2-2; D gene ambiguous. The CDR3 totals 13 residues. V was pared by 6 bases and J by 3 bases, with 11 bases between. Germline lookup yields CDR1 SQVTM and CDR2 ANQGSEA. The CDR3 sequence is CSVNEVDTGELFF. DNA of the CDR3: TGCAGCGTAAATGAGGTGGACACCGGGGAGCTGTTTTTT.

This rearrangement joins TRBV7-9 to TRBJ1-1; D unresolved. The CDR3 runs to 12 residues. Trimming took off 4 bases at V and 6 bases at J, with 9 bases between the two ends. CDR1 SEHNR and CDR2 FQNEAQ come from the germline V gene (reference sequence). The CDR3: CASSSPFAEAFF. Here the CDR3 DNA reads TGTGCCAGCAGCTCCCCGTTCGCTGAAGCTTTCTTT.

This clonotype was recorded many times. This rearrangement joins TRBV11-3 to TRBJ2-1, with 8 bases aligning to TRBD1. J was trimmed by 3 bases and V by 6 bases; bases with no gene match: 4. Germline CDR1 SGHNT, CDR2 YENEEA. The CDR3 contains 14 residues. The CDR3 bases are TGTGCCAGCAGGAAAGGACAGGGCTACAATGAGCAGTTCTTC. Translation gives CASRKGQGYNEQFF.

The rearrangement joins TRBV29-1 to TRBJ1-1, with 8 bases matching TRBD1. CDR1 is SQVTM and CDR2 is ANQGSEA in the germline V gene. CDR3 length: 12 residues. Trimming removed 4 bases from V and 7 bases from J; junction bases left unmatched: 5. CDR3 sequence reads: CSVAAGGVEAFF. In DNA form, the CDR3 reads TGCAGCGTTGCGGCAGGGGGCGTTGAAGCTTTCTTT. Full variable domain (rest looked up from reference TRBV29-1 and TRBJ1-1): SAVISQKPSRDICQRGTSLTIQCQVDSQVTMMFWYRQQPGQSLTLIATANQGSEATYESGFVIDKFPISRPNLTFSTLTVSNMSPEDSSIYLCSVAAGGVEAFFGQGTRLTVV.

This rearrangement joins TRBV19 to TRBJ1-5, with D possibly being TRBD1 (5 bases). V was pared by 5 bases and J by 4 bases, with 12 bases between. The CDR3 extends over 14 amino acids. Germline loops: CDR1 LNHDA, CDR2 SQIVND (reference sequence). The CDR3 region has the DNA TGTGCCAGTAGTCCCGGGACTTGGAATCAGCCCCAGCATTTT. Its translation: CASSPGTWNQPQHF.